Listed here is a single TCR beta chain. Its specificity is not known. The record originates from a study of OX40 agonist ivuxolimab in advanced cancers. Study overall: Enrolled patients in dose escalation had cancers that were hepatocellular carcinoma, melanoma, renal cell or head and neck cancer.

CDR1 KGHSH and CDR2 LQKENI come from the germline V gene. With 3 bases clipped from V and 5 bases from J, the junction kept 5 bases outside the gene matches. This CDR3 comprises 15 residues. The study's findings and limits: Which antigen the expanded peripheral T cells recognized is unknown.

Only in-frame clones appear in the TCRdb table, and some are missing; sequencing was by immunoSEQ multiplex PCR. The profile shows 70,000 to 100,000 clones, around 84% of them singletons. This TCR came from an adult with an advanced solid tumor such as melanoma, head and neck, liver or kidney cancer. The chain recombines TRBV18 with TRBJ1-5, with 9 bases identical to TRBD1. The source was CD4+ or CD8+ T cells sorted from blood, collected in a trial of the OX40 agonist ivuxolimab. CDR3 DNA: TGTGCCAGCTCACCCCGGACAGGGGCCGATCAGCCCCAGCATTTT. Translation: CASSPRTGADQPQHF. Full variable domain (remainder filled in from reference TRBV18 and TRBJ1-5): NAGVMQNPRHLVRRRGQEARLRCSPMKGHSHVYWYRQLPEEGLKFMVYLQKENIIDESGMPKERFSAEFPKEGPSILRIQQVVRGDSAAYFCASSPRTGADQPQHFGDGTRLSIL.